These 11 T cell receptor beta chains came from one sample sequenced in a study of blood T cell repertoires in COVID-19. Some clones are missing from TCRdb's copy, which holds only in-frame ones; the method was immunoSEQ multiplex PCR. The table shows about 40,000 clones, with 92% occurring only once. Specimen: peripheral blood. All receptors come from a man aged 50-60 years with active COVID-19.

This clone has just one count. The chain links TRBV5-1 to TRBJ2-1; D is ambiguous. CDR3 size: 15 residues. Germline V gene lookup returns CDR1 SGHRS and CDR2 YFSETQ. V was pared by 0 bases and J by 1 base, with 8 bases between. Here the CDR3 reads CASSLEAVSYNEQFF. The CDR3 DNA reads TGCGCCAGCAGCTTGGAGGCGGTATCCTACAATGAGCAGTTCTTC.

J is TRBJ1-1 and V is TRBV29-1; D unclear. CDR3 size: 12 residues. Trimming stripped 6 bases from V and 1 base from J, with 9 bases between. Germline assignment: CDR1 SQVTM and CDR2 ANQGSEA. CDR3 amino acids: CSVPRGNTEAFF. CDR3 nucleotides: TGCAGCGTACCTAGAGGGAACACTGAAGCTTTCTTT.

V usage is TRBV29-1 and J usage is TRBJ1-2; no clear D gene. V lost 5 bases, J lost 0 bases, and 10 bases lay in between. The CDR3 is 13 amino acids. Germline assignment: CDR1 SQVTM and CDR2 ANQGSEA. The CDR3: CSVWEDSNYGYTF. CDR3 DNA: TGCAGCGTTTGGGAGGATTCTAACTATGGCTACACCTTC.

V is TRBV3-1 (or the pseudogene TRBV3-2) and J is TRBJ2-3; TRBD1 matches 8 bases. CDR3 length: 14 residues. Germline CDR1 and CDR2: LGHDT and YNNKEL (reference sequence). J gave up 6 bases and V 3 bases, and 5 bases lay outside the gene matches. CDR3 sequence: CASSHGTGRDTQYF. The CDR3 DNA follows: TGTGCCAGCAGCCACGGGACAGGTCGGGATACGCAGTATTTT.

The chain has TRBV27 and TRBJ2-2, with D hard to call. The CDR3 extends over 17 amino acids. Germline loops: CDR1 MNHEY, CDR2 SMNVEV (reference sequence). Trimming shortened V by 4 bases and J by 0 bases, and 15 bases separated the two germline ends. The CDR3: CASSSSKIRANTGELFF. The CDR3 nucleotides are TGTGCCAGCAGTTCCAGTAAGATCCGGGCGAACACCGGGGAGCTGTTTTTT.

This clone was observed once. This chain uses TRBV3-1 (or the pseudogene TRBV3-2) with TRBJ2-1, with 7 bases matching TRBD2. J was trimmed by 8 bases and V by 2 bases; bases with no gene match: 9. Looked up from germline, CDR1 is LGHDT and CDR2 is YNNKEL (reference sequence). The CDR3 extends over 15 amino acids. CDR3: CASSQRRLAEYEQFF. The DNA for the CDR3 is TGTGCCAGCAGCCAAAGGAGACTAGCCGAGTATGAGCAGTTCTTC.

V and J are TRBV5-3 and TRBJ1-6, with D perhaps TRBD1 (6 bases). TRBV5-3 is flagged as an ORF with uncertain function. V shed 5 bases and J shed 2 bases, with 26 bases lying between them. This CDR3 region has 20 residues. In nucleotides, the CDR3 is TGTGCCAGAAGACCGTGTAATGGCAGGGGCCATCGGCCCTATAATTCACCCCTCCACTTT. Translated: CARRPCNGRGHRPYNSPLHF.

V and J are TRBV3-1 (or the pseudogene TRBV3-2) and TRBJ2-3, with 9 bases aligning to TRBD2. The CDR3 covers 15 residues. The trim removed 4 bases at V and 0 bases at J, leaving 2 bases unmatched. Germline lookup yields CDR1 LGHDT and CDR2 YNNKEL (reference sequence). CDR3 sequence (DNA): TGTGCCAGCAGCCGCCTAGCGGGAAGCACAGATACGCAGTATTTT. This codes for CASSRLAGSTDTQYF.

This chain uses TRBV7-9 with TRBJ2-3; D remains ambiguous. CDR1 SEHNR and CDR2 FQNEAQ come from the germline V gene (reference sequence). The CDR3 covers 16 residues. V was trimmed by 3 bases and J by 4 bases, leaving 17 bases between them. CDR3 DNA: TGTGCCAGCAGCTTCGCCAGGCCGACCTCCTCAGATACGCAGTATTTT. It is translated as CASSFARPTSSDTQYF. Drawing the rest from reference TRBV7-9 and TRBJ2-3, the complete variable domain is DTGVSQNPRHKITKRGQNVTFRCDPISEHNRLYWYRQTLGQGPEFLTYFQNEAQLEKSRLLSDRFSAERPKGSFSTLEIQRTEQGDSAMYLCASSFARPTSSDTQYFGPGTRLTVL.

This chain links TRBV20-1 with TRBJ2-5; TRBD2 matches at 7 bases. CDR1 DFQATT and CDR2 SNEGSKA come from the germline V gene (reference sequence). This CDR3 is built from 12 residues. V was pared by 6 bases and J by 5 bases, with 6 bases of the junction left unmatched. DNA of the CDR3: TGCAGTGCCAGTTACGGGGGGGAGACCCAGTACTTC. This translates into CSASYGGETQYF.

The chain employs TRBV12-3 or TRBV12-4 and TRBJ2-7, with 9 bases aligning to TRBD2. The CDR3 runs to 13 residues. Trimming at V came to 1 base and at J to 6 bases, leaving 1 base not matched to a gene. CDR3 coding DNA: TGTGCCAGCAGTTTAGGTAGCGGGGGCGAGCAGTACTTC. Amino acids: CASSLGSGGEQYF.